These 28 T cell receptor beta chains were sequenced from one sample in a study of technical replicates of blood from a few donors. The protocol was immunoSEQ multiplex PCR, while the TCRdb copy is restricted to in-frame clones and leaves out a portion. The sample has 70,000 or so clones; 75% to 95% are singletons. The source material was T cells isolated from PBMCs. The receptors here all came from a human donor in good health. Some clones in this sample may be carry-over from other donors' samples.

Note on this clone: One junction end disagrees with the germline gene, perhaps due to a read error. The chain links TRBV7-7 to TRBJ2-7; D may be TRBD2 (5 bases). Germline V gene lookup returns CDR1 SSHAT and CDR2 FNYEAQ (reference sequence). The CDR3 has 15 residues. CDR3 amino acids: CASSPEFTSSHEQYF. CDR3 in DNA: TGTGCTAGCAGCCCCGAGTTTACTAGTTCCCACGAGCAGTACTTC.

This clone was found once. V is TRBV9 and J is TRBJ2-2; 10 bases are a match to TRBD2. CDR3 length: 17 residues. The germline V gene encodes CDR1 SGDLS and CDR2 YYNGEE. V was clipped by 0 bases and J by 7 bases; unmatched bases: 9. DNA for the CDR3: TGTGCCAGCAGCGTAGGACTAGCGGGCTTAATGGGCGGGGAGCTGTTTTTT. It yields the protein CASSVGLAGLMGGELFF.

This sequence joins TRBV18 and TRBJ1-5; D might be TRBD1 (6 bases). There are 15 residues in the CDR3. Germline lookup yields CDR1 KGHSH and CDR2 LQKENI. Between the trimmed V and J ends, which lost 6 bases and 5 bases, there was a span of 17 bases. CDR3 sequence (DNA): TGTGCCAGCTCCCCTACCTCGGACAGCTATCAGCCCCAGCATTTT. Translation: CASSPTSDSYQPQHF.

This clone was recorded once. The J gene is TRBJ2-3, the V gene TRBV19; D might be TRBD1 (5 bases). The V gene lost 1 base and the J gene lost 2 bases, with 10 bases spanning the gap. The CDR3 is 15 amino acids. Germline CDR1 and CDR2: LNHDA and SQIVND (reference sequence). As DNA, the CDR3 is TGTGCCAGTAGTATAGGACCAGGGAACACAGATACGCAGTATTTT. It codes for CASSIGPGNTDTQYF. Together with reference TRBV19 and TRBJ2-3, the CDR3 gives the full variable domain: DGGITQSPKYLFRKEGQNVTLSCEQNLNHDAMYWYRQDPGQGLRLIYYSQIVNDFQKGDIAEGYSVSREKKESFPLTVTSAQKNPTAFYLCASSIGPGNTDTQYFGPGTRLTVL.

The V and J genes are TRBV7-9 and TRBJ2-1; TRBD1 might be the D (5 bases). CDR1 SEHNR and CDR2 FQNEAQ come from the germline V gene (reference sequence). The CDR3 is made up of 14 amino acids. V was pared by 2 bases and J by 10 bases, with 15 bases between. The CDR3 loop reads CASSLPGRVGEQFF. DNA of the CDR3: TGTGCCAGCAGCTTACCTGGCAGGGTTGGGGAGCAGTTCTTC.

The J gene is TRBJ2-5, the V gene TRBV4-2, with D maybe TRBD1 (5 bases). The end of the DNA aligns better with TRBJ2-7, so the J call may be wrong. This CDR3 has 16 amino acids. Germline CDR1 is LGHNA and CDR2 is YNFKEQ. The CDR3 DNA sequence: TGTGCCAGCAGCCATGAGCCAGGGTCTGGGTCCTACGAGCAGTACTTC. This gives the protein CASSHEPGSGSYEQYF.

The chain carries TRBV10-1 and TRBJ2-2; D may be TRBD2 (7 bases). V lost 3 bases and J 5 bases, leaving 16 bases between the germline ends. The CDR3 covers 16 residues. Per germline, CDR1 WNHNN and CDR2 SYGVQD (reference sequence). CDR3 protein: CASSDPHAGATGELFF. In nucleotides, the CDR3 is TGCGCCAGCAGTGATCCCCACGCGGGGGCGACCGGGGAGCTGTTTTTT.

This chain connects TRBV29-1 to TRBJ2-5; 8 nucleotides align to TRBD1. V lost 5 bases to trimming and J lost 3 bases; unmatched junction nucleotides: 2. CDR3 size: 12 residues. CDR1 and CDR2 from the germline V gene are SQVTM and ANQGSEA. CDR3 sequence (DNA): TGCAGCGTTCGGACAGGGAAAGAGACCCAGTACTTC. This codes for CSVRTGKETQYF.

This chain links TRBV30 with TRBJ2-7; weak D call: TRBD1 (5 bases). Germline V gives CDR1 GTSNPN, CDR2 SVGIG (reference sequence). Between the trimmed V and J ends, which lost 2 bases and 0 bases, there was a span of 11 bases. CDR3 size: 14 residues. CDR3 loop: CAWSRAGPSYEQYF. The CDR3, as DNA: TGTGCCTGGAGTCGGGCAGGGCCCTCCTACGAGCAGTACTTC.

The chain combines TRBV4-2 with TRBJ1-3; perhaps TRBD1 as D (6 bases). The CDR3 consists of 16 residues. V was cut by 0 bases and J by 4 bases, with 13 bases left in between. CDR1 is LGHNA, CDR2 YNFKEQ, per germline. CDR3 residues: CASSQDLQGSGNTIYF. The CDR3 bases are TGTGCCAGCAGCCAAGACCTACAGGGATCCGGAAACACCATATATTTT.

As DNA, the CDR3 is TGTGCCAGCAGTGATATACAGGGGAACACCGGGGAGCTGTTTTTT. It specifies CASSDIQGNTGELFF. The rearrangement links TRBV28 to TRBJ2-2; TRBD1 might be the D (6 bases). V gave up 5 bases and J gave up 1 base, with 11 bases separating them. The CDR3 sequence is 15 residues long. Germline assignment: CDR1 MDHEN and CDR2 SYDVKM.

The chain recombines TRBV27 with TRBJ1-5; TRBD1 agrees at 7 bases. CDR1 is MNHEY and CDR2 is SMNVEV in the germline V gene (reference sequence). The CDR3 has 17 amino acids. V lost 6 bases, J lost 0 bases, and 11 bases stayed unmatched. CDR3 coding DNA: TGTGCCAGCAGGACAGGGTCGGTGCTAAATAGCAATCAGCCCCAGCATTTT. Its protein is CASRTGSVLNSNQPQHF.

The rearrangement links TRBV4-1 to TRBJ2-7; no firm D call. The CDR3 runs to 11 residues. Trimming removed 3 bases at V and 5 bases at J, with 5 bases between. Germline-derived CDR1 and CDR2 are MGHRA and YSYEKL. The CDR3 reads CASSHTDEQYF. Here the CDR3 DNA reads TGCGCCAGCAGCCATACGGACGAGCAGTACTTC.

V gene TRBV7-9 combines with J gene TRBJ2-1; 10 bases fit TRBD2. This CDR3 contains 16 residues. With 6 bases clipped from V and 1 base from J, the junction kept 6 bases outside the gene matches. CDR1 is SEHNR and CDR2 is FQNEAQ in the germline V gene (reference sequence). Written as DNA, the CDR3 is TGTGCCAGCAGACCTAGCGGGAGAAGGTCCTACAATGAGCAGTTCTTC. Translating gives CASRPSGRRSYNEQFF.

The CDR3 loop reads CASSLRVDTEAFF. Here the CDR3 DNA reads TGTGCCAGCTCCCTCCGGGTGGACACTGAAGCTTTCTTT. J is TRBJ1-1 and V is TRBV18; D unclear. CDR3 size: 13 residues. Trimming stripped 6 bases from V and 3 bases from J, with 11 bases between. Germline V gene data show CDR1 as KGHSH and CDR2 as LQKENI.

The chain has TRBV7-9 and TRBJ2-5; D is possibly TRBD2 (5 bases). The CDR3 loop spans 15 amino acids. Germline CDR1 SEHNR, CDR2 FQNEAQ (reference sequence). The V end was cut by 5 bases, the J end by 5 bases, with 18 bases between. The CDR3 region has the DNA TGTGCCAGCAGCCCGAGGATCCCGCGCGGGGAGACCCAGTACTTC. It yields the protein CASSPRIPRGETQYF.

CDR3 in DNA: TGTGCCAGCAGCGCTCACAGGGGCCTGGGATCCGAGCAGTACTTC. Amino acid sequence: CASSAHRGLGSEQYF. The rearrangement joins TRBV9 to TRBJ2-7; 7 bases align to TRBD1. V lost 3 bases, J lost 6 bases, and 12 bases stayed unmatched. The CDR3 spans 15 residues. Germline CDR1 and CDR2: SGDLS and YYNGEE.

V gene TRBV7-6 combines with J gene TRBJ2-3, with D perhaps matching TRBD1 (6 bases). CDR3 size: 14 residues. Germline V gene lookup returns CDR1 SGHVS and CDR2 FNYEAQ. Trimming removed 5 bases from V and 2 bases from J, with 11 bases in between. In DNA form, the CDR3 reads TGTGCCAGCAGCCAGGACAGAGACACAGATACGCAGTATTTT. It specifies CASSQDRDTDTQYF.

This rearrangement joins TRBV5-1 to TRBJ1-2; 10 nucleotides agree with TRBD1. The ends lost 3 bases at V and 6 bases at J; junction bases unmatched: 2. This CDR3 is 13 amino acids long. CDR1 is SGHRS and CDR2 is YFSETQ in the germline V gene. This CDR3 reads CASSSGTGDGYTF. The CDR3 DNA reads TGCGCCAGCAGCTCTGGGACAGGGGATGGCTACACCTTC.

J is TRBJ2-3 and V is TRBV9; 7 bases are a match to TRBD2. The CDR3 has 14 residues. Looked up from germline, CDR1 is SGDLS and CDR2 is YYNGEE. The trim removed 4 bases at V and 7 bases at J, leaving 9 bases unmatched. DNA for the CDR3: TGTGCCAGCAGCCACGGACTAGTTGGAAATACGCAGTATTTT. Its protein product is CASSHGLVGNTQYF. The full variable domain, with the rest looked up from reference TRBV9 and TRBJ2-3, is DSGVTQTPKHLITATGQRVTLRCSPRSGDLSVYWYQQSLDQGLQFLIQYYNGEERAKGNILERFSAQQFPDLHSELNLSSLELGDSALYFCASSHGLVGNTQYFGPGTRLTVL.

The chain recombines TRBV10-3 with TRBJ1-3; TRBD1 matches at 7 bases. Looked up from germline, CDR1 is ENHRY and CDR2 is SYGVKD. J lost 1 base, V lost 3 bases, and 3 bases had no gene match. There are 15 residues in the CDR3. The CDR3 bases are TGTGCCATCAGTGAAGACAGGGAGTCTGGAAACACCATATATTTT. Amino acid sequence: CAISEDRESGNTIYF.

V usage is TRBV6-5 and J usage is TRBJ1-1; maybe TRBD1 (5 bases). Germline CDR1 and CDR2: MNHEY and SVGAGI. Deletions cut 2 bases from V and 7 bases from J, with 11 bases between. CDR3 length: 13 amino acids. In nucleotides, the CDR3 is TGTGCCAGCAGTTACAGGGGTAGGTTTGAAGCTTTCTTT. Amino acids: CASSYRGRFEAFF.

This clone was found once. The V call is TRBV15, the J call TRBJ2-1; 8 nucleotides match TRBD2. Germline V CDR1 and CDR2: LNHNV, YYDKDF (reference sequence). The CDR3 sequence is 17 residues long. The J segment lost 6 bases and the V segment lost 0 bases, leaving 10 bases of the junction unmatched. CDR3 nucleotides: TGTGCCACCAGCAGAGATCCAGTAGCGGGAAGCGCCAATGAGCAGTTCTTC. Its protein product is CATSRDPVAGSANEQFF. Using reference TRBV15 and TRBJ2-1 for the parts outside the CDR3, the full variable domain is DAMVIQNPRYQVTQFGKPVTLSCSQTLNHNVMYWYQQKSSQAPKLLFHYYDKDFNNEADTPDNFQSRRPNTSFCFLDIRSPGLGDTAMYLCATSRDPVAGSANEQFFGPGTRLTVL.

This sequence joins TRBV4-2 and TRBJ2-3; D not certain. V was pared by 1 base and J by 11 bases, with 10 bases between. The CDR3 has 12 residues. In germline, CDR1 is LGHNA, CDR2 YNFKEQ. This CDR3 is CASSQGDPRQYF. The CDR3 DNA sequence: TGTGCCAGCAGCCAAGGTGACCCTAGGCAGTATTTT.

The CDR3 protein is CASSLPRAGGDLQYF. CDR3 nucleotides: TGTGCCAGCAGCCTACCACGAGCGGGAGGTGACCTTCAGTACTTC. The chain links TRBV5-4 to TRBJ2-4; 9 positions match TRBD2. This CDR3 comprises 15 residues. From germline, CDR1 is SGHNT and CDR2 YYREEE (reference sequence). The V and J ends lost 4 bases and 11 bases, in that order; junction bases with no gene match: 13.

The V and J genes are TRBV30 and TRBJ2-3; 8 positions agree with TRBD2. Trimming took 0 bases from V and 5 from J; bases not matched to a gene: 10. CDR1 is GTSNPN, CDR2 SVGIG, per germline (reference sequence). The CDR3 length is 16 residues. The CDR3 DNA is TGTGCCTGGAGTGTATTAGCGGGGCTCGCTGGAGATACGCAGTATTTT. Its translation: CAWSVLAGLAGDTQYF.

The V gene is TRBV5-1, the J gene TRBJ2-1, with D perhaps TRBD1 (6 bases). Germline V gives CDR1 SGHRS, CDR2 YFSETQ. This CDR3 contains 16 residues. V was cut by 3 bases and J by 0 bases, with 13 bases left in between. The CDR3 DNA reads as TGCGCCAGCAGCTCAGGGGTTGGGAGCTCCTACAATGAGCAGTTCTTC. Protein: CASSSGVGSSYNEQFF.

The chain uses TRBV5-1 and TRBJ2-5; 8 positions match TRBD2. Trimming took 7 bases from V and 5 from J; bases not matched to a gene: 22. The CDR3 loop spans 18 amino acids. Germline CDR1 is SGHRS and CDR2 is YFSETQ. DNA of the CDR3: TGCGCCAGCTCCGCCCCCGGACTAGCTGGAGGGGGTGAGGAGACCCAGTACTTC. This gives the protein CASSAPGLAGGGEETQYF.